This T cell receptor (beta chain) was captured by sequencing in a study of blood T cell repertoires in COVID-19. Study details: Spain, Italy and the United States supplied samples that represented acute and convalescent COVID-19. From T cells, B-cell-depleted T cells, or PBMCs came the material, which was cDNA or gDNA.

V gave up 6 bases and J gave up 0 bases, with 12 bases separating them. The V gene's germline CDR1 is LNHDA and CDR2 SQIVND (reference sequence). CDR3 length: 15 residues. Some clones are missing from TCRdb's copy, which holds only in-frame ones; the method was immunoSEQ multiplex PCR. The table includes 300,000 to 400,000 clones, around nine tenths detected once. This chain joins TRBV19 and TRBJ1-3, with D possibly being TRBD1 (5 bases). The source is a human donor in a cohort sampled during active COVID-19. The sample taken for sequencing was peripheral blood. The CDR3 sequence: CASSRQLSSGNTIYF. CDR3 DNA: TGTGCCAGTAGCAGACAGCTGAGCTCTGGAAACACCATATATTTT.